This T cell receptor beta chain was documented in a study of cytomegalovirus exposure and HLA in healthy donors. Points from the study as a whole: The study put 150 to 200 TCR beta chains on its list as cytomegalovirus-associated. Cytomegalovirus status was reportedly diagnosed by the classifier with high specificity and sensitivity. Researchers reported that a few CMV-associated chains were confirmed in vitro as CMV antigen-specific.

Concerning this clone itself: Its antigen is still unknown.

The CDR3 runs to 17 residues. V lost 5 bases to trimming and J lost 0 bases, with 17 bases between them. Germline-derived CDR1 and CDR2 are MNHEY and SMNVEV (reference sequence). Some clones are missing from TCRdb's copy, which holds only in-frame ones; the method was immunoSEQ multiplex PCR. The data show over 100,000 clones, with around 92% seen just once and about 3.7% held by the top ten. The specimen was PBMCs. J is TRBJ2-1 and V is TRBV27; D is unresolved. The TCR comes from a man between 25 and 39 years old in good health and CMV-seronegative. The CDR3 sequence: CASSGFDRAGSYNEQFF. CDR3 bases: TGTGCCAGCAGTGGATTCGACCGAGCAGGCTCCTACAATGAGCAGTTCTTC.